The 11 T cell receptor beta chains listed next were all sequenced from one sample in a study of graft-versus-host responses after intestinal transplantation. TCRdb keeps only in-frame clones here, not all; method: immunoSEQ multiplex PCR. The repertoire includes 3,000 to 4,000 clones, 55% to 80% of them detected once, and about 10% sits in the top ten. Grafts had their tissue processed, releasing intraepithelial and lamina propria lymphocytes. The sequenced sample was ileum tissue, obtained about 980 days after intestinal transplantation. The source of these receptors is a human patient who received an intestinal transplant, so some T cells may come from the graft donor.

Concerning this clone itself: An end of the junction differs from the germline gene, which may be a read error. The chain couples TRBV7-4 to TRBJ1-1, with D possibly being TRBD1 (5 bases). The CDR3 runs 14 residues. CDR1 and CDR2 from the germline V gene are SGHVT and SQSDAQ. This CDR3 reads CASSLVGANTEAFF. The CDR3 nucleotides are TGTGCCAGCAGTTTAGTAGGGGCTAACACTGAAGCTTTCTTT.

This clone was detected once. The CDR3 region has the DNA TGTGCCAGCATCACGGGGGAATTTCAGCCCCAGCATTTT. It codes for CASITGEFQPQHF. V usage is TRBV28 and J usage is TRBJ1-5; D possibly corresponds to TRBD1 (5 bases). Germline V CDR1 and CDR2: MDHEN, SYDVKM. Trimming took 7 bases from V and 6 from J, leaving 13 bases between them. This CDR3 is 13 amino acids long.

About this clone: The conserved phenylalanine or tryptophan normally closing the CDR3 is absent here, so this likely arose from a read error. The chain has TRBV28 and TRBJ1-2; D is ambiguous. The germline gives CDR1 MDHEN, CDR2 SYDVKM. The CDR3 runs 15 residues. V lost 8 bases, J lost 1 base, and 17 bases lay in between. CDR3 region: CASQEKAGINYGYTS. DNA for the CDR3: TGTGCCAGCCAAGAAAAAGCAGGTATTAACTATGGCTACACCTCC.

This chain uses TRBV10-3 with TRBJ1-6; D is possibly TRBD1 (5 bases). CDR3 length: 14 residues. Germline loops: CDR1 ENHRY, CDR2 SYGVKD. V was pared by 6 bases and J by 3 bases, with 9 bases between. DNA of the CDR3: TGTGCCATCAGAAGGGACGGCTATAATTCACCCCTCCACTTT. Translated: CAIRRDGYNSPLHF.

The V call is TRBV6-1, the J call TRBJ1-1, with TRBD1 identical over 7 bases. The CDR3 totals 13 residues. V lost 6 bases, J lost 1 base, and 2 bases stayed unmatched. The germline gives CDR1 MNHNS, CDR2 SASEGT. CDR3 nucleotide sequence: TGTGCCAGCAGGACAGGGAAGAACACTGAAGCTTTCTTT. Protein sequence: CASRTGKNTEAFF.

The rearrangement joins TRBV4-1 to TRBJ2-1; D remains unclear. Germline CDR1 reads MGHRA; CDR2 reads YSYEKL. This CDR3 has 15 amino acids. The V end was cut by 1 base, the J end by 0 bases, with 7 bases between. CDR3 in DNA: TGCGCCAGCAGCCAAGTCCGGAGCTCCTACAATGAGCAGTTCTTC. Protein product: CASSQVRSSYNEQFF.

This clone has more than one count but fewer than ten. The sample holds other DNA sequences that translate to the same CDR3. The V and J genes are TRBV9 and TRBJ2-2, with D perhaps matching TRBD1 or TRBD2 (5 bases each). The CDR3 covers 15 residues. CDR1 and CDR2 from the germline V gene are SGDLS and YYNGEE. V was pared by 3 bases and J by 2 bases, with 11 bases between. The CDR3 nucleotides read TGTGCCAGCAGCGCCGGGACCCCAAACACCGGGGAGCTGTTTTTT. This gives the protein CASSAGTPNTGELFF.

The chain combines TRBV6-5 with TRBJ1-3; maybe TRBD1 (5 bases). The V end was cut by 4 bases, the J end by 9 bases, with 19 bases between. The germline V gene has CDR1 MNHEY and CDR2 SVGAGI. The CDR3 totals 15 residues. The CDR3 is CASSSLGRDRGTIYF. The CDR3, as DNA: TGTGCCAGCAGTTCCCTCGGGAGGGATAGGGGCACCATATATTTT.

The CDR3 sequence: CASSLQQYEQYF. The CDR3 DNA is TGTGCCAGCAGTTTACAACAGTACGAGCAGTACTTC. The genes are TRBV28 and TRBJ2-7; D is uncertain. The CDR3 runs 12 residues. Between the trimmed V and J ends, which lost 2 bases and 4 bases, there was a span of 6 bases. Germline V lookup: CDR1 MDHEN, CDR2 SYDVKM.

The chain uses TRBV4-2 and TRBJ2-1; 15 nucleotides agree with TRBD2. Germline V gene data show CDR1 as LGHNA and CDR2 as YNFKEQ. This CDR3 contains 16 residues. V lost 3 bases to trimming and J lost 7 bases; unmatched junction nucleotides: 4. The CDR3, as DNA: TGTGCCAGCAGCCAGGGGGGACTAGCGGGAGGTAATGAGCAGTTCTTC. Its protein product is CASSQGGLAGGNEQFF.

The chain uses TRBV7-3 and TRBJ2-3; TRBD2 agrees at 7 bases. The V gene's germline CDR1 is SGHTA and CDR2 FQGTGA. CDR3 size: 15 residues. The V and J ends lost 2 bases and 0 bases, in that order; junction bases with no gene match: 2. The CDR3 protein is CASSLAGVSTDTQYF. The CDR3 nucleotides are TGTGCCAGCAGCTTAGCGGGGGTTAGCACAGATACGCAGTATTTT.